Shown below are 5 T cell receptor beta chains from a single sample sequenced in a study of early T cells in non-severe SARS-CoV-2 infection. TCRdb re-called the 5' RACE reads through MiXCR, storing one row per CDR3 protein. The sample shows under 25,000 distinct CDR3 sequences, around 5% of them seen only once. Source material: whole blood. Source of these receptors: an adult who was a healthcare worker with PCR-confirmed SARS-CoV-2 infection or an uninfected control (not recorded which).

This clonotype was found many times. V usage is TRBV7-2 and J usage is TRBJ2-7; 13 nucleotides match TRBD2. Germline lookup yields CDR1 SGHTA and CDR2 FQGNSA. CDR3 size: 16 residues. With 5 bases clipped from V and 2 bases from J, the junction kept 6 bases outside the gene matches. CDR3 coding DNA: TGTGCCAGCAGCCCGACTAGCGGGGGGACTGCCTACGAGCAGTACTTC. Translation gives CASSPTSGGTAYEQYF. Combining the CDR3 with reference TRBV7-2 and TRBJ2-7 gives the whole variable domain GAGVSQSPSNKVTEKGKDVELRCDPISGHTALYWYRQSLGQGLEFLIYFQGNSAPDKSGLPSDRFSAERTGGSVSTLTIQRTQQEDSAVYLCASSPTSGGTAYEQYFGPGTRLTVT.

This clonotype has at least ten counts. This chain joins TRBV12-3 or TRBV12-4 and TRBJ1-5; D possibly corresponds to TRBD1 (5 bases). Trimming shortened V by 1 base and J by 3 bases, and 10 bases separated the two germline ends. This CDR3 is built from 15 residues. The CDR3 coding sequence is TGTGCCAGCAGTTTAGGCAGGGCTATCAATCAGCCCCAGCATTTT. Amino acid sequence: CASSLGRAINQPQHF.

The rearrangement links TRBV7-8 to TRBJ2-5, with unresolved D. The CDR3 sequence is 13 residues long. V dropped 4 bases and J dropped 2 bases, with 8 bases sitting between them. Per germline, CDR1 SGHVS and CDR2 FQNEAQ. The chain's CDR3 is CASSYTRQETQYF. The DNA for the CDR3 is TGTGCCAGCAGCTATACAAGACAAGAGACCCAGTACTTC.

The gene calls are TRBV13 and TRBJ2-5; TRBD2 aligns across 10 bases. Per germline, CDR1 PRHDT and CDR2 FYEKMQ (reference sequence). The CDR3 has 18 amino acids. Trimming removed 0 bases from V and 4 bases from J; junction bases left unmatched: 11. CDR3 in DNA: TGTGCCAGCAGCTTAGGAGTTTCTAGCGGGGGCGGGTCAGAGACCCAGTACTTC. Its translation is CASSLGVSSGGGSETQYF.

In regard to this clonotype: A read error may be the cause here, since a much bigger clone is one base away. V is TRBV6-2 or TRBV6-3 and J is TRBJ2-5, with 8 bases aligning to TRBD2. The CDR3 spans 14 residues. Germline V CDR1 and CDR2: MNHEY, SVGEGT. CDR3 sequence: CASSARGGEETEYF. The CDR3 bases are TGTGCCAGCAGTGCCCGGGGGGGCGAAGAGACCGAGTACTTC.